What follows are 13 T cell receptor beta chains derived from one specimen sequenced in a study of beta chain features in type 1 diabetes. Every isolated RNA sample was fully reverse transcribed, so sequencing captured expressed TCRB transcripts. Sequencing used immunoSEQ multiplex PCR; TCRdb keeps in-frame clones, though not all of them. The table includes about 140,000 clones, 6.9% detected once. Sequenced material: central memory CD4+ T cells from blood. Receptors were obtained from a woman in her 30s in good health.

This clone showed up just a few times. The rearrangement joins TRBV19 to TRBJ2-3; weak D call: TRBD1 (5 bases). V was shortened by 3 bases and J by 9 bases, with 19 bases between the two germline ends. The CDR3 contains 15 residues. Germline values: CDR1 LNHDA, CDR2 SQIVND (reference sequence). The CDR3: CASSIGPRGQTTQYF. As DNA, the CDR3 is TGTGCCAGTAGTATCGGACCCCGCGGACAAACAACGCAGTATTTT.

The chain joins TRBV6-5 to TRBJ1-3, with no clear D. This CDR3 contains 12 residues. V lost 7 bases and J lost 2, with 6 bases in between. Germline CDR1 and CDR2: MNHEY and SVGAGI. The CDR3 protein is CASTLTGNTIYF. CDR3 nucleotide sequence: TGTGCCAGCACCCTTACTGGAAACACCATATATTTT.

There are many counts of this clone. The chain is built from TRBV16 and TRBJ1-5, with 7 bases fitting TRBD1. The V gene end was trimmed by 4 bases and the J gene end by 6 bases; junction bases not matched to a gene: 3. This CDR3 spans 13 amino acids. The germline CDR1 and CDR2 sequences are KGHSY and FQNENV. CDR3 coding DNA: TGTGCCAGCAGCCTTCAGGGGGGTCAGCCCCAGCATTTT. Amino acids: CASSLQGGQPQHF. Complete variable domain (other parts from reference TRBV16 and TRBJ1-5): GEEVAQTPKHLVRGEGQKAKLYCAPIKGHSYVFWYQQVLKNEFKFLISFQNENVFDETGMPKERFSAKCLPNSPCSLEIQATKLEDSAVYFCASSLQGGQPQHFGDGTRLSIL.

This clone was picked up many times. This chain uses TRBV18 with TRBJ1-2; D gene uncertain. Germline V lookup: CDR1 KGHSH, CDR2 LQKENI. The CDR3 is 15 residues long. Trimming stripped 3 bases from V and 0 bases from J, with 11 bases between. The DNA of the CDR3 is TGTGCCAGCTCACCGGGCGGGAACACTAACTATGGCTACACCTTC. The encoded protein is CASSPGGNTNYGYTF.

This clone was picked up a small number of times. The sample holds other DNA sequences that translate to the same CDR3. The CDR3: CASSRQGAGNQPQHF. The CDR3 coding sequence is TGTGCCAGTAGTAGACAGGGGGCGGGCAATCAGCCCCAGCATTTT. The V call is TRBV19, the J call TRBJ1-5, with 10 positions matching TRBD1. Germline CDR1 LNHDA, CDR2 SQIVND (reference sequence). The CDR3 contains 15 residues. The V gene end was trimmed by 4 bases and the J gene end by 2 bases; junction bases not matched to a gene: 2.

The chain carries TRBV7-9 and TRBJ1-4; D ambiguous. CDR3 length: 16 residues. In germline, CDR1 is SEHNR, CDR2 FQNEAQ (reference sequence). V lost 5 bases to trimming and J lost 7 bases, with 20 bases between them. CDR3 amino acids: CASSIPTSREFEKLFF. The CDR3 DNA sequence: TGTGCCAGCAGCATACCAACTTCGCGGGAGTTTGAAAAACTGTTTTTT.

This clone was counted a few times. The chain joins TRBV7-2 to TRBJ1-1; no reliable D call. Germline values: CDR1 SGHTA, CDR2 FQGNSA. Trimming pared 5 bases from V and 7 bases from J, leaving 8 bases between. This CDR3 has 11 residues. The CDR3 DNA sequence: TGTGCCAGCAGCGCAGGCCATGAAGCTTTCTTT. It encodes CASSAGHEAFF.

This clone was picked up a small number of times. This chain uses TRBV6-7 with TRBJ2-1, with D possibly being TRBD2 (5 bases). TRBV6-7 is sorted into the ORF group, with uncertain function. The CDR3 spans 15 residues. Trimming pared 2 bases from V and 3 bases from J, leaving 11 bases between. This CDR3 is CASSYEREFYNEQFF. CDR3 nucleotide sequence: TGTGCCAGCAGTTACGAAAGGGAGTTCTACAATGAGCAGTTCTTC.

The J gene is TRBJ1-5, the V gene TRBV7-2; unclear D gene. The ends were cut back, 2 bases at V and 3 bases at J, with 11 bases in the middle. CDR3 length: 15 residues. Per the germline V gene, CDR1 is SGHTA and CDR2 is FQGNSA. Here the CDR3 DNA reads TGTGCCAGCAGCTTATCTCCACAGTTCAATCAGCCCCAGCATTTT. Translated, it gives CASSLSPQFNQPQHF.

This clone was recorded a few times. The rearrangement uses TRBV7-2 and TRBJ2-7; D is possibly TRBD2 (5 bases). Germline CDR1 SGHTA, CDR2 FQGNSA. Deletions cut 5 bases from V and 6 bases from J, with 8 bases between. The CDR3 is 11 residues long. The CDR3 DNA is TGTGCCAGCAGCCGGAGGAGCGAGCAGTACTTC. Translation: CASSRRSEQYF.

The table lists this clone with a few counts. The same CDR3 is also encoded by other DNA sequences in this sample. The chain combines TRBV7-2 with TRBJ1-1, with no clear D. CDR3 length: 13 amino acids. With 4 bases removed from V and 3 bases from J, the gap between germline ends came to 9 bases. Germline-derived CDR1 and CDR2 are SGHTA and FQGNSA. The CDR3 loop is CASSSQVDTEAFF. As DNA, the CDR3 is TGTGCCAGCAGCTCCCAGGTGGACACTGAAGCTTTCTTT.

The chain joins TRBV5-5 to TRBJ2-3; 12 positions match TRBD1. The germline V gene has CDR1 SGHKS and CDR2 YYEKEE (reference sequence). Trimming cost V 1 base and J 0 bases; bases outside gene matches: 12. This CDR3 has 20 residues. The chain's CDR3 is CASSLLSGTGGRGSTDTQYF. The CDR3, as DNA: TGTGCCAGCAGCTTGCTCTCCGGGACAGGGGGCCGGGGGAGCACAGATACGCAGTATTTT. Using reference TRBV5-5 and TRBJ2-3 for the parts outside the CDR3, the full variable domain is DAGVTQSPTHLIKTRGQQVTLRCSPISGHKSVSWYQQVLGQGPQFIFQYYEKEERGRGNFPDRFSARQFPNYSSELNVNALLLGDSALYLCASSLLSGTGGRGSTDTQYFGPGTRLTVL.

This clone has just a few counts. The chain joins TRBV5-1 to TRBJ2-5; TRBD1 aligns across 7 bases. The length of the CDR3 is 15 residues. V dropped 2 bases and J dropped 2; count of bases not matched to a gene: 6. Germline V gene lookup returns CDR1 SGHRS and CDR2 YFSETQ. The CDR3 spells CASSFTDRVQETQYF. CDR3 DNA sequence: TGCGCCAGCAGCTTTACCGACAGGGTACAAGAGACCCAGTACTTC.